The 30 T cell receptor beta chains presented below share a single source sample, sequenced in a study of T cells in Graves' hyperthyroidism and ophthalmopathy. RNA transcripts were the template for amplifying TCR beta CDR3 regions. Carried out on the TCR CDR3, a first-round RT-PCR used the HTBI primer set. TCRdb used MiXCR to reprocess the multiplex PCR reads, holding one entry per CDR3 protein. The sample lists 620,000 or so distinct CDR3 sequences; about 14% were seen once. Sequencing used blood. The receptors come from a woman between 50 and 59 years old with Graves' ophthalmopathy.

This clonotype was recorded at least ten times. The chain couples TRBV6-2 or TRBV6-3 to TRBJ2-5; 8 nucleotides align to TRBD2. The length of the CDR3 is 14 residues. The ends lost 6 bases at V and 4 bases at J; junction bases unmatched: 7. CDR1 and CDR2 (germline): MNHEY, SVGEGT. The CDR3 sequence: CASRPAGVRETQYF. The DNA of the CDR3 is TGTGCCAGCAGACCAGCGGGAGTAAGAGAGACCCAGTACTTC.

The sample holds many counts of this clonotype. The DNA of the CDR3 is TGTGCCAGCTCACCACCCTATGCGGGTTACAATGAGCAGTTCTTC. Amino acid sequence: CASSPPYAGYNEQFF. The chain links TRBV18 to TRBJ2-1; D is possibly TRBD2 (5 bases). The CDR3 sequence is 15 residues long. Germline V CDR1 and CDR2: KGHSH, LQKENI. The V and J ends lost 0 bases and 4 bases respectively, with 10 bases between them.

The table lists this clonotype with a few counts. This chain connects TRBV5-5 to TRBJ1-5; 8 bases agree with TRBD1. Germline V gene data show CDR1 as SGHKS and CDR2 as YYEKEE (reference sequence). The CDR3 is 15 residues long. Trimming removed 4 bases from V and 6 bases from J; junction bases left unmatched: 9. The CDR3 DNA reads as TGTGCCAGCAGCGTGGGACAGGTCTCGGGTCAGCCCCAGCATTTT. Translated, it gives CASSVGQVSGQPQHF.

This clonotype has ten or more counts. The chain has TRBV12-3 or TRBV12-4 and TRBJ2-1, with 11 bases identical to TRBD1. Trimming cost V 6 bases and J 10 bases; bases outside gene matches: 8. The CDR3 is 14 residues long. The CDR3 DNA reads as TGTGCCAGCAGGTCCGGGACAGGGGGTGAAGAGCAGTTCTTC. Translating gives CASRSGTGGEEQFF.

This clonotype was found a few times. V is TRBV7-9 and J is TRBJ2-7; TRBD2 aligns across 10 bases. V lost 2 bases, J lost 0 bases, and 4 bases stayed unmatched. The germline CDR1 and CDR2 sequences are SEHNR and FQNEAQ (reference sequence). The CDR3 has 16 residues. As DNA, the CDR3 is TGTGCCAGCAGCTTAACCGGGACTAGCGCCTCCTACGAGCAGTACTTC. Protein sequence: CASSLTGTSASYEQYF.

In the case of this clonotype: A read error may explain this, as a much larger clone is one base away. The chain combines TRBV5-1 with TRBJ2-5; D remains ambiguous. This CDR3 is 13 amino acids long. Germline V gene data show CDR1 as SGHRS and CDR2 as YFSETQ. CDR3 amino acids: CACSLESVETQYF. As DNA, the CDR3 is TGCGCCTGCAGCTTGGAGTCGGTAGAGACCCAGTACTTC.

The count of this clonotype is one. V usage is TRBV24-1 and J usage is TRBJ2-2; a possible D gene is TRBD1 (6 bases). Germline CDR1 reads KGHDR; CDR2 reads SFDVKD. The length of the CDR3 is 15 residues. The V end lost 3 bases, the J end lost 6 bases, and 13 bases lay between the germline ends. The DNA of the CDR3 is TGTGCCACCAGTGATGGGGGACAAGGCGCCGGGGAGCTGTTTTTT. This encodes CATSDGGQGAGELFF.

This clonotype was picked up many times. The chain uses TRBV28 and TRBJ1-1, with D maybe TRBD1 (6 bases). Trimming removed 5 bases at V and 4 bases at J, with 11 bases between. From germline, CDR1 is MDHEN and CDR2 SYDVKM. CDR3 size: 13 residues. The CDR3 DNA reads as TGTGCCAGCAGTCGACAGGAGATCACTGAAGCTTTCTTT. This sequence encodes CASSRQEITEAFF.

The chain joins TRBV6-1 to TRBJ2-3, with D possibly being TRBD1 or TRBD2 (6 bases each). CDR3 length: 11 amino acids. V was trimmed by 11 bases and J by 12 bases, leaving 18 bases between them. Germline V CDR1 and CDR2: MNHNS, SASEGT. CDR3 residues: CAGGPLGHQYF. The CDR3 DNA reads as TGTGCCGGGGGGCCCCTAGGACACCAGTATTTT.

There are many counts of this clonotype. The J gene is TRBJ2-3, the V gene TRBV2, with TRBD2 matching 13 bases. The germline V gene encodes CDR1 SNHLY and CDR2 FYNNEI. CDR3 length equals 16 residues. The V and J ends lost 1 base and 4 bases, in that order; junction bases with no gene match: 2. DNA of the CDR3: TGTGCCAGCAGTGAAGTACTAGCGGGAGGGCCAGATACGCAGTATTTT. Translated: CASSEVLAGGPDTQYF.

This clonotype was counted between two and nine times. This rearrangement joins TRBV7-2 to TRBJ2-7, with D perhaps assigned TRBD1 or TRBD2 (5 bases each). Germline CDR1 and CDR2: SGHTA and FQGNSA. The CDR3 loop spans 12 amino acids. Trimming stripped 5 bases from V and 6 bases from J, with 11 bases between. Here the CDR3 reads CASSARGSEQYF. In nucleotides, the CDR3 is TGTGCCAGCAGCGCGAGGGGTTCCGAGCAGTACTTC.

This clonotype was seen repeatedly, ten times or more. The chain joins TRBV20-1 to TRBJ1-3, with D maybe TRBD1 (5 bases). Germline V gene data show CDR1 as DFQATT and CDR2 as SNEGSKA (reference sequence). The CDR3 loop spans 14 amino acids. The germline V and J ends were trimmed by 6 bases and 0 bases, with 12 bases remaining between them. CDR3: CSAVGTDSGNTIYF. The DNA of the CDR3 is TGCAGTGCCGTCGGGACGGACTCTGGAAACACCATATATTTT.

Many counts were recorded for this clonotype. The rearrangement joins TRBV5-1 to TRBJ1-4; the match to TRBD1 covers 7 bases. Per the germline V gene, CDR1 is SGHRS and CDR2 is YFSETQ. The CDR3 sequence is 17 residues long. The junction had 14 bases not matched to a gene; V was cut back by 3 bases and J by 6 bases. The DNA for the CDR3 is TGCGCCAGCAGCTACAATCGGGACAGCCGGGGTGATGAAAAACTGTTTTTT. Protein product: CASSYNRDSRGDEKLFF.

This clonotype was seen many times. CDR3 amino acids: CASSQLGGGNTDTQYF. The CDR3, as DNA: TGTGCCAGCAGCCAACTAGGAGGAGGGAACACAGATACGCAGTATTTT. The chain uses TRBV3-1 and TRBJ2-3; TRBD2 might be the D (6 bases). Between the trimmed V and J ends, which lost 2 bases and 2 bases, there was a span of 14 bases. Germline CDR1 reads LGHDT; CDR2 reads YNNKEL (reference sequence). CDR3 size: 16 residues.

This clonotype was seen at least ten times. CDR3: CASSRNRGGIYNEQFF. For the CDR3, the DNA is TGTGCCAGCAGTCGAAACAGGGGGGGAATCTACAATGAGCAGTTCTTC. V and J are TRBV28 and TRBJ2-1, with D possibly matching TRBD1 (8 bases). Germline V lookup: CDR1 MDHEN, CDR2 SYDVKM. The CDR3 length is 16 residues. Trimming stripped 5 bases from V and 3 bases from J, with 17 bases between. Based on the CDR3 plus reference TRBV28 and TRBJ2-1, the full variable domain is DVKVTQSSRYLVKRTGEKVFLECVQDMDHENMFWYRQDPGLGLRLIYFSYDVKMKEKGDIPEGYSVSREKKERFSLILESASTNQTSMYLCASSRNRGGIYNEQFFGPGTRLTVL.

This clonotype was seen many times. The chain employs TRBV6-1 and TRBJ1-5; 9 bases are shared with TRBD1. CDR3 length: 17 residues. Germline V lookup: CDR1 MNHNS, CDR2 SASEGT. Trimming cost V 3 bases and J 0 bases; bases outside gene matches: 6. CDR3 nucleotides: TGTGCCAGCAGTGATTGGGTGGGACAGGGTAGCAATCAGCCCCAGCATTTT. It is translated as CASSDWVGQGSNQPQHF.

There are many counts of this clonotype. The chain uses TRBV6-1 and TRBJ1-5; TRBD1 agrees at 8 bases. Germline CDR1 and CDR2: MNHNS and SASEGT. The CDR3 is 18 amino acids. The ends lost 6 bases at V and 4 bases at J; junction bases unmatched: 17. The chain's CDR3 is CASSASQGAGFRNQPQHF. The CDR3 DNA follows: TGTGCCAGCAGCGCTTCCCAGGGGGCTGGGTTTAGGAATCAGCCCCAGCATTTT.

This clonotype showed up many times. The chain joins TRBV3-1 to TRBJ2-7; 8 bases line up with TRBD1. With V trimmed by 5 bases and J by 7 bases, 10 bases remained unmatched. The CDR3 is made up of 14 amino acids. Germline V lookup: CDR1 LGHDT, CDR2 YNNKEL (reference sequence). The CDR3 DNA reads as TGTGCCAGCAGCTCATCCCAGGGGGCAGGGGAGCAGTACTTC. Protein product: CASSSSQGAGEQYF.

Comment on this clonotype: This could be a read error, since a much larger clone is one nucleotide away. The chain carries TRBV18 and TRBJ2-7, with D maybe TRBD2 (6 bases). The germline V gene encodes CDR1 KGHSH and CDR2 LQKENI. Trimming removed 0 bases at V and 3 bases at J, with 9 bases between. The CDR3 totals 14 residues. The CDR3: CASSPPTGVYEQYF. The CDR3 region has the DNA TGTGCCAGCTCACCACCAACGGGGGTCTACGAGCAGTACTTC.

The sample holds many counts of this clonotype. The J gene is TRBJ2-3, the V gene TRBV18; no clear D gene. This CDR3 region has 14 residues. V was cut by 3 bases and J by 4 bases, with 11 bases left in between. From germline, CDR1 is KGHSH and CDR2 LQKENI. The CDR3 bases are TGTGCCAGCTCACCCGATTTAGGAGCAGATACGCAGTATTTT. Protein: CASSPDLGADTQYF. The variable domain in full, completed from reference TRBV18 and TRBJ2-3, reads NAGVMQNPRHLVRRRGQEARLRCSPMKGHSHVYWYRQLPEEGLKFMVYLQKENIIDESGMPKERFSAEFPKEGPSILRIQQVVRGDSAAYFCASSPDLGADTQYFGPGTRLTVL.

This clonotype was detected many times. J is TRBJ1-1 and V is TRBV6-1; D is ambiguous. Germline assignment: CDR1 MNHNS and CDR2 SASEGT. V was shortened by 8 bases and J by 2 bases, with 9 bases between the two germline ends. CDR3 length: 12 residues. CDR3 DNA: TGTGCCAGCTCCGGGCCAAACACTGAAGCTTTCTTT. Translating gives CASSGPNTEAFF.

This clonotype has a count of ten or more. The V and J genes are TRBV7-8 and TRBJ2-1; D not resolved. This CDR3 has 15 amino acids. Germline CDR1 and CDR2: SGHVS and FQNEAQ. Trimming removed 5 bases from V and 4 bases from J, with 15 bases in between. In DNA, the CDR3 is TGTGCCAGCAGCCCCTTCCAAGCTTTATACAATGAGCAGTTCTTC. Translating gives CASSPFQALYNEQFF.

Ten or more counts support this clonotype. The chain is built from TRBV7-8 and TRBJ2-1; D uncertain. Trimming took 7 bases from V and 1 from J, leaving 17 bases between them. The CDR3 spans 16 residues. Germline CDR1 and CDR2: SGHVS and FQNEAQ. In nucleotides, the CDR3 is TGTGCCAGCACCATCCAGCGCACCCAATCCTACAATGAGCAGTTCTTC. Its translation is CASTIQRTQSYNEQFF.

This clonotype was recorded many times. The rearrangement links TRBV5-1 to TRBJ2-1; D remains ambiguous. The CDR3 totals 14 residues. V lost 0 bases and J lost 8, with 12 bases in between. Germline V gene data show CDR1 as SGHRS and CDR2 as YFSETQ. The CDR3 is CASSLGPSGDEQFF. DNA of the CDR3: TGCGCCAGCAGCTTGGGACCCAGTGGGGATGAGCAGTTCTTC.

At least ten counts were recorded for this clonotype. CDR3 DNA: TGTGCCAGCAGTCAACCGGGACAGGAGACCCAGTACTTC. This gives the protein CASSQPGQETQYF. The rearrangement joins TRBV28 to TRBJ2-5; 7 positions match TRBD1. CDR3 length: 13 amino acids. With 5 bases clipped from V and 5 bases from J, the junction kept 5 bases outside the gene matches. Germline V lookup: CDR1 MDHEN, CDR2 SYDVKM.

This clonotype was detected many times. V gene TRBV20-1 combines with J gene TRBJ2-5, with D perhaps being TRBD1 or TRBD2 (5 bases each). V lost 6 bases and J lost 3, with 20 bases in between. Germline V lookup: CDR1 DFQATT, CDR2 SNEGSKA (reference sequence). This CDR3 comprises 15 residues. The CDR3 bases are TGCAGTGCCATAGGGACGCGGATACCCAAAGAGACCCAGTACTTC. It is translated as CSAIGTRIPKETQYF.

This clonotype has a count of ten or more. The J gene is TRBJ2-7, the V gene TRBV20-1, with D tentatively TRBD1 or TRBD2 (6 bases each). Trimming took off 0 bases at V and 2 bases at J, with 14 bases between the two ends. The CDR3 runs to 15 residues. The germline V gene has CDR1 DFQATT and CDR2 SNEGSKA (reference sequence). The CDR3 DNA sequence: TGCAGTGCTAGAGATAGAGGGGGGCGAACCTACGAGCAGTACTTC. Residues: CSARDRGGRTYEQYF.

The sample holds a few counts of this clonotype. The V and J genes are TRBV3-1 and TRBJ2-2, with unresolved D. The CDR3 covers 16 residues. Germline V gene lookup returns CDR1 LGHDT and CDR2 YNNKEL (reference sequence). Trimming removed 0 bases from V and 2 bases from J, with 10 bases in between. Here the CDR3 DNA reads TGTGCCAGCAGCCAAGATTATGGCGGAAACACCGGGGAGCTGTTTTTT. This gives the protein CASSQDYGGNTGELFF.

The genes are TRBV24-1 and TRBJ2-1; TRBD1 or TRBD2 may be the D gene (5 bases each). Trimming stripped 0 bases from V and 9 bases from J, with 11 bases between. The CDR3 consists of 14 residues. CDR1 and CDR2 (germline): KGHDR, SFDVKD. For the CDR3, the DNA is TGTGCCACCAGTGATTTGGGGGGAGACGGTGAGCAGTTCTTC. Its protein product is CATSDLGGDGEQFF.

This clonotype has ten or more counts. This rearrangement joins TRBV3-1 to TRBJ1-2; the D is unclear. CDR3 size: 12 residues. Germline CDR1 LGHDT, CDR2 YNNKEL (reference sequence). Trimming removed 3 bases at V and 4 bases at J, with 6 bases between. CDR3 in DNA: TGTGCCAGCAGCCAGGGGTTCTATGGCTACACCTTC. It is translated as CASSQGFYGYTF. Full variable domain (rest looked up from reference TRBV3-1 and TRBJ1-2): DTAVSQTPKYLVTQMGNDKSIKCEQNLGHDTMYWYKQDSKKFLKIMFSYNNKELIINETVPNRFSPKSPDKAHLNLHINSLELGDSAVYFCASSQGFYGYTFGSGTRLTVV.